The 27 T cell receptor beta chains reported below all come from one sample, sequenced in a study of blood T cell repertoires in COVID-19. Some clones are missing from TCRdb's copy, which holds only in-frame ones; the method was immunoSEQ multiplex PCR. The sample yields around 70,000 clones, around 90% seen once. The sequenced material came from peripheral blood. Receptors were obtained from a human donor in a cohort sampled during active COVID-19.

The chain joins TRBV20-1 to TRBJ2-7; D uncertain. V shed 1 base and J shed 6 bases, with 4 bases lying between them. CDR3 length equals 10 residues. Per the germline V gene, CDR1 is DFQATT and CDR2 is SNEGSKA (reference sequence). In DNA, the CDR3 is TGCAGTGCTAGAGGGCTCGAGCAGTACTTC. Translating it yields CSARGLEQYF.

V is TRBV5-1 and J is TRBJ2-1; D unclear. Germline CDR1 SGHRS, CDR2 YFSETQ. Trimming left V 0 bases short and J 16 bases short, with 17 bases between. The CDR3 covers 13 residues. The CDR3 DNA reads TGCGCCAGCAGCTTGGATCAGAGCGATCTTCGTTTCTTC. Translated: CASSLDQSDLRFF.

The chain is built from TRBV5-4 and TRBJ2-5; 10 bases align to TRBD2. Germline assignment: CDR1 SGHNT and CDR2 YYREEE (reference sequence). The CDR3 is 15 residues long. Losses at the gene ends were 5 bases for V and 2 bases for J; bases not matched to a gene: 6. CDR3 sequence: CASSYSGGPQETQYF. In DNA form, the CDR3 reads TGTGCCAGCAGTTATAGCGGGGGGCCACAAGAGACCCAGTACTTC.

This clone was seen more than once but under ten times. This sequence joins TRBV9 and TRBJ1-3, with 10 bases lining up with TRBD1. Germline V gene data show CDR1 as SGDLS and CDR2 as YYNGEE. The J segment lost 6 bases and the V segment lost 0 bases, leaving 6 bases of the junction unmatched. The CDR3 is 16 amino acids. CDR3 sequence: CASSVGQGAVVNTIYF. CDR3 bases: TGTGCCAGCAGCGTAGGACAGGGGGCAGTTGTAAACACCATATATTTT. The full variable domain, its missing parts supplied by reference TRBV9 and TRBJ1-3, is DSGVTQTPKHLITATGQRVTLRCSPRSGDLSVYWYQQSLDQGLQFLIQYYNGEERAKGNILERFSAQQFPDLHSELNLSSLELGDSALYFCASSVGQGAVVNTIYFGEGSWLTVV.

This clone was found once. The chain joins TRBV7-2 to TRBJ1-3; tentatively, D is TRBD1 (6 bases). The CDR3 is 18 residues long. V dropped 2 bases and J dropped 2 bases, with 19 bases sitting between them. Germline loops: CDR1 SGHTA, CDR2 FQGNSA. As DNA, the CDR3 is TGTGCCAGCAGCTTAAATGACGGGGGGGCTAAGGCTGGAAACACCATATATTTT. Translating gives CASSLNDGGAKAGNTIYF.

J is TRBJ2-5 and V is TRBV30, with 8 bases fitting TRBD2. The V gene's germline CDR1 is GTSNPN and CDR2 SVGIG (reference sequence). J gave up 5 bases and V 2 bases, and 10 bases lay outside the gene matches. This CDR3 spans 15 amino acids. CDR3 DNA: TGTGCCTGGAGTACCGGGACTAGAGGATCTGAGACCCAGTACTTC. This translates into CAWSTGTRGSETQYF.

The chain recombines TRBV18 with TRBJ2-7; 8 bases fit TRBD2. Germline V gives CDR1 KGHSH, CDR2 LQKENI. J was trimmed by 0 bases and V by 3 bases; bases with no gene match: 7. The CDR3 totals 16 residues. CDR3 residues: CASSPLQAGGSYEQYF. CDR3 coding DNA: TGTGCCAGCTCACCCTTACAGGCGGGGGGCTCCTACGAGCAGTACTTC. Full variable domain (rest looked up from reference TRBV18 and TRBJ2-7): NAGVMQNPRHLVRRRGQEARLRCSPMKGHSHVYWYRQLPEEGLKFMVYLQKENIIDESGMPKERFSAEFPKEGPSILRIQQVVRGDSAAYFCASSPLQAGGSYEQYFGPGTRLTVT.

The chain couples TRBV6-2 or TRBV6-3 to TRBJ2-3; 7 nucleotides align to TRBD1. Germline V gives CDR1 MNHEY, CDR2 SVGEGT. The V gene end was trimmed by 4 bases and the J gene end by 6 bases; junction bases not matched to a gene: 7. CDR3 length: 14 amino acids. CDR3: CASSSDRVLDTQYF. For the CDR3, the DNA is TGTGCCAGCAGTTCAGACAGGGTATTGGATACGCAGTATTTT.

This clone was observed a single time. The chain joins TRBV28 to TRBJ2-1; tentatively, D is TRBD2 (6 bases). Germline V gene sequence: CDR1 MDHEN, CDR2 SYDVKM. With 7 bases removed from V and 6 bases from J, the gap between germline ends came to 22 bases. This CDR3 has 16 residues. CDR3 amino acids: CASISPGDKTVNEQFF. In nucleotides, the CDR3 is TGTGCCAGCATCTCTCCGGGGGATAAGACGGTCAATGAGCAGTTCTTC.

CDR3 sequence reads: CATSRDTSVTQETQYF. The CDR3 DNA is TGTGCCACCAGCAGAGATACTAGCGTGACCCAAGAGACCCAGTACTTC. The V call is TRBV15, the J call TRBJ2-5; 7 positions agree with TRBD2. J gave up 1 base and V 0 bases, and 5 bases lay outside the gene matches. CDR3 length: 16 residues. Germline values: CDR1 LNHNV, CDR2 YYDKDF (reference sequence).

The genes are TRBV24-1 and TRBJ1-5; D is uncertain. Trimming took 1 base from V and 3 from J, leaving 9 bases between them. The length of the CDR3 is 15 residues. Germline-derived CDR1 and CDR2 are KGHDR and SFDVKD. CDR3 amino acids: CATSDFGPPNQPQHF. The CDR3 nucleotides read TGTGCCACCAGTGATTTTGGCCCTCCCAATCAGCCCCAGCATTTT.

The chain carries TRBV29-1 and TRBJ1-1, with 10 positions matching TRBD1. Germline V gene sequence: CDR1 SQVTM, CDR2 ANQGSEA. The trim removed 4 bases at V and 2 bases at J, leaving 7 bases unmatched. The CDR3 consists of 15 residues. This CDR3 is CSVVDRGLGNTEAFF. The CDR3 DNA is TGCAGCGTTGTTGACAGGGGGCTTGGTAACACTGAAGCTTTCTTT.

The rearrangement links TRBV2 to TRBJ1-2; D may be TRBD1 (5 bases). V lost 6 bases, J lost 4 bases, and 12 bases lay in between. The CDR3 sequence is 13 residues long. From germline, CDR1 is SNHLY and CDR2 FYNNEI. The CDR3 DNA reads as TGTGCCAGCAGACCGGGACTCACCTATGGCTACACCTTC. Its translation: CASRPGLTYGYTF.

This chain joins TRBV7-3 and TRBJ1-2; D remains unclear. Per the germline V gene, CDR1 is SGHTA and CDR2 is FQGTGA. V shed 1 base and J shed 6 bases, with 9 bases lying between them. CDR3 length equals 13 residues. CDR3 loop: CASSLNIHDGYTF. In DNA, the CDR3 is TGTGCCAGCAGCTTAAACATTCACGATGGCTACACCTTC.

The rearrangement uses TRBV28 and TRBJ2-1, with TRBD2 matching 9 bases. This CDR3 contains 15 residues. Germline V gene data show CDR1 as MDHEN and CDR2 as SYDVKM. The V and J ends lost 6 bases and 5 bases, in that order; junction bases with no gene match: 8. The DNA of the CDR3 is TGTGCCAGCAGCGTAAGCGGGAGGTTACACAATGAGCAGTTCTTC. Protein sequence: CASSVSGRLHNEQFF.

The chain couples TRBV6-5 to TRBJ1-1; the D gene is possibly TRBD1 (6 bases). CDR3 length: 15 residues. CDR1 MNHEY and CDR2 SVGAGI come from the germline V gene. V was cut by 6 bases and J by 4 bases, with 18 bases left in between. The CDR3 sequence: CASSPGGGEGTEAFF. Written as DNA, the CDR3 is TGTGCCAGCAGCCCCGGGGGGGGCGAGGGCACTGAAGCTTTCTTT.

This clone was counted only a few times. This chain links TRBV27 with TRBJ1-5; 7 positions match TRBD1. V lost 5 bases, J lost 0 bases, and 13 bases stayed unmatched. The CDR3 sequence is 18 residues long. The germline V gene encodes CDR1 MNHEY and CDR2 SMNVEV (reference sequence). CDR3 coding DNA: TGTGCCAGCAGTCCTTACAGAGGGGACAGTTATAGCAATCAGCCCCAGCATTTT. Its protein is CASSPYRGDSYSNQPQHF.

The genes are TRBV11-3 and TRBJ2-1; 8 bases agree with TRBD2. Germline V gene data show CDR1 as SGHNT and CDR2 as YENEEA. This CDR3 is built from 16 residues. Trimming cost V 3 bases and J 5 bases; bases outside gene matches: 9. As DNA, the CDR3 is TGTGCCAGCAGCTTCGGGGGGGCGGGAAACAACAATGAGCAGTTCTTC. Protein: CASSFGGAGNNNEQFF.

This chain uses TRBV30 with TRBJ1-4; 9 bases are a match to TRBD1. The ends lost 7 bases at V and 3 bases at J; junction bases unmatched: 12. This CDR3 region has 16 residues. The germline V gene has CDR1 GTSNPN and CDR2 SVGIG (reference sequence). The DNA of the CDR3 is TGTGCCTACGTAACGGGACAGGGTTACTCTAATGAAAAACTGTTTTTT. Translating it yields CAYVTGQGYSNEKLFF.

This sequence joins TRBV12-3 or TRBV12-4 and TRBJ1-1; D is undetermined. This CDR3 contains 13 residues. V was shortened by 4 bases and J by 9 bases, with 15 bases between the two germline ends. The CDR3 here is CASSSGSRGKAFF. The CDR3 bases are TGTGCCAGCAGTTCTGGAAGCCGCGGGAAAGCTTTCTTT.

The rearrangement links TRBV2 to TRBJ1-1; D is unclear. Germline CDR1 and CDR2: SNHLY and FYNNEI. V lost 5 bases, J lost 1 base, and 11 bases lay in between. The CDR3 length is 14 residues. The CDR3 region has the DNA TGTGCCAGCAGTCAGATTCATCAGAACACTGAAGCTTTCTTT. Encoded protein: CASSQIHQNTEAFF.

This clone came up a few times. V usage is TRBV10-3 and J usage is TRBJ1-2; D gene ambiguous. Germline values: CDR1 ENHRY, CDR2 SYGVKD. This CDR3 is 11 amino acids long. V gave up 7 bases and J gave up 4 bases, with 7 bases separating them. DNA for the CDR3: TGTGCCATCACCCGAGGCTATGGCTACACCTTC. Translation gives CAITRGYGYTF.

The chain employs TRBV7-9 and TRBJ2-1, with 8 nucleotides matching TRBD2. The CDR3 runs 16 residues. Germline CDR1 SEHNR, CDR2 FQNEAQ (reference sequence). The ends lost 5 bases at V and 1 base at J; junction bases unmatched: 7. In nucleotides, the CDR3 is TGTGCCAGCAGCCCACTAGCGGATCGATCCTACAATGAGCAGTTCTTC. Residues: CASSPLADRSYNEQFF.

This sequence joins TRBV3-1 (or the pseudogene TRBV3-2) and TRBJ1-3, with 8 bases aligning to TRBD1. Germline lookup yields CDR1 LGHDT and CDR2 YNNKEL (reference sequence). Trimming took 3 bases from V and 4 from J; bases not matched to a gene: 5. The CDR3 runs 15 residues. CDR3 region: CASSQPDREGNTIYF. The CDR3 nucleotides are TGTGCCAGCAGCCAGCCGGACAGGGAAGGAAACACCATATATTTT.

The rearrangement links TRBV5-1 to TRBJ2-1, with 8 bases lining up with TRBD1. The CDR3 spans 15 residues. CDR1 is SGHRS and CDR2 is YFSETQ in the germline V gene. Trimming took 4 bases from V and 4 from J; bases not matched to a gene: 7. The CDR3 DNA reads TGCGCCAGCAGCAATACAGGGGGTCAGTACAATGAGCAGTTCTTC. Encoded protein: CASSNTGGQYNEQFF. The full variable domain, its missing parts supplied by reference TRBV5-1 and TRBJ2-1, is KAGVTQTPRYLIKTRGQQVTLSCSPISGHRSVSWYQQTPGQGLQFLFEYFSETQRNKGNFPGRFSGRQFSNSRSEMNVSTLELGDSALYLCASSNTGGQYNEQFFGPGTRLTVL.

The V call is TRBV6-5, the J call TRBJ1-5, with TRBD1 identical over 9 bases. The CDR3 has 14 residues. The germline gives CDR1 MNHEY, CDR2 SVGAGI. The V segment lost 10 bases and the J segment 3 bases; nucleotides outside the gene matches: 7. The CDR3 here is CATRQGGSNQPQHF. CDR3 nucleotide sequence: TGTGCCACCAGACAGGGGGGTTCCAATCAGCCCCAGCATTTT.

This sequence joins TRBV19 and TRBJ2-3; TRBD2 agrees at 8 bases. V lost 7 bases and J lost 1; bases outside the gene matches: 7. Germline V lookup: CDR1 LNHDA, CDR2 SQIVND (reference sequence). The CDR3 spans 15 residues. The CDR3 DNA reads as TGTGCCAGTAACCAACTTAGCGGGGGCACAGATACGCAGTATTTT. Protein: CASNQLSGGTDTQYF.